Following are 10 T cell receptor beta chains from one sample sequenced in a study of persistence of HIV-infected CD4 T cells. Their antigen targets remain unknown. The libraries were made with immunoSEQ version 4 in survey mode. The repertoire was sequenced with immunoSEQ multiplex PCR; TCRdb's copy has only in-frame clones and lacks some. This sample carries about 40,000 clones, around 82% of them seen once, and the ten largest clones take 12% to 15%. The stimulus was an HIV-1 Gag 15-mer peptide pool, 0.8 to 1 ug/peptide/mL. CD40L-negative CD69-negative CD45RO-high memory CD4+ T cells were sorted as populations depleted of antigen-responding cells. The material sequenced was CD4+ T cells sorted from PBMCs after approximately 18-hour stimulation, taken from a patient who received antiretroviral therapy. The receptors were sampled from an adult man with HIV who was CMV-seropositive.

This CDR3 is CASSLEGTVSGNTIYF. The CDR3 DNA is TGTGCCAGCAGCTTAGAAGGGACAGTCTCTGGAAACACCATATATTTT. The V call is TRBV7-2, the J call TRBJ1-3, with 7 bases that match TRBD1. Germline CDR1 reads SGHTA; CDR2 reads FQGNSA. The CDR3 extends over 16 amino acids. V dropped 1 base and J dropped 0; count of bases not matched to a gene: 3.

J is TRBJ1-1 and V is TRBV6-5; 9 positions match TRBD1. V dropped 0 bases and J dropped 6; count of bases not matched to a gene: 5. This CDR3 has 15 amino acids. The germline CDR1 and CDR2 sequences are MNHEY and SVGAGI. The CDR3 loop is CASSYSGTGIAEAFF. DNA for the CDR3: TGTGCCAGCAGTTACTCCGGGACAGGGATAGCTGAAGCTTTCTTT.

This clone turned up a few times. V is TRBV2 and J is TRBJ1-5; D unclear. V was cut by 8 bases and J by 2 bases, with 10 bases left in between. This CDR3 has 13 amino acids. The V gene's germline CDR1 is SNHLY and CDR2 FYNNEI. The CDR3 region is CASGLRGNQPQHF. CDR3 DNA sequence: TGTGCCAGCGGCCTTAGAGGCAATCAGCCCCAGCATTTT.

This chain joins TRBV6-1 and TRBJ2-7; 7 bases align to TRBD1. The trim removed 2 bases at V and 6 bases at J, leaving 13 bases unmatched. This CDR3 is built from 16 residues. The V gene's germline CDR1 is MNHNS and CDR2 SASEGT. The CDR3: CASSETGWWQGVEQYF. The CDR3 DNA is TGTGCCAGCAGTGAAACTGGTTGGTGGCAGGGGGTCGAGCAGTACTTC.

The sample holds a few counts of this clone. The chain recombines TRBV19 with TRBJ1-3; the D is unclear. Deletions cut 6 bases from V and 9 bases from J, with 9 bases between. The CDR3 runs to 11 residues. From germline, CDR1 is LNHDA and CDR2 SQIVND (reference sequence). In nucleotides, the CDR3 is TGTGCCAGTAGCCTGTCGAGCACCATATATTTT. Encoded protein: CASSLSSTIYF.

The chain uses TRBV30 and TRBJ1-5, with D possibly being TRBD1 (6 bases). V was cut by 3 bases and J by 4 bases, with 16 bases left in between. The germline CDR1 and CDR2 sequences are GTSNPN and SVGIG (reference sequence). CDR3 length: 15 residues. The CDR3: CAWSSWGAGNQPQHF. CDR3 DNA: TGTGCCTGGAGCTCGTGGGGGGCCGGGAATCAGCCCCAGCATTTT.

V usage is TRBV6-5 and J usage is TRBJ1-1; TRBD1 matches 7 bases. The ends lost 5 bases at V and 7 bases at J; junction bases unmatched: 4. CDR1 and CDR2 from the germline V gene are MNHEY and SVGAGI. This CDR3 contains 12 residues. The CDR3 DNA is TGTGCCAGCAGTCCGCGGACAGGTGAAGCTTTCTTT. Its protein is CASSPRTGEAFF.

The chain joins TRBV28 to TRBJ1-2; TRBD1 is a possible D gene (6 bases). CDR1 and CDR2 from the germline V gene are MDHEN and SYDVKM. The CDR3 extends over 13 amino acids. V was shortened by 10 bases and J by 4 bases, with 16 bases between the two germline ends. CDR3 bases: TGTGCCACGGGGGGGCTGCGAAGCTATGGCTACACCTTC. Translation gives CATGGLRSYGYTF.

The gene calls are TRBV3-1 (or the pseudogene TRBV3-2) and TRBJ2-7, with TRBD1 identical over 10 bases. The CDR3 loop spans 15 amino acids. The V and J ends lost 4 bases and 2 bases, in that order; junction bases with no gene match: 5. Per the germline V gene, CDR1 is LGHDT and CDR2 is YNNKEL (reference sequence). The CDR3 spells CASSRDRGRAYEQYF. CDR3 in DNA: TGTGCCAGCAGCCGAGACAGGGGGCGAGCCTACGAGCAGTACTTC.

The chain employs TRBV4-2 and TRBJ2-7; 7 bases line up with TRBD2. This CDR3 has 16 residues. V gave up 3 bases and J gave up 0 bases; unmatched junction bases: 8. Germline CDR1 is LGHNA and CDR2 is YNFKEQ. CDR3 in DNA: TGTGCCAGCAGCCATGCAACCCGGACTAGCTCCTACGAGCAGTACTTC. It specifies CASSHATRTSSYEQYF.